This T cell receptor beta chain was captured by sequencing in a study of neurological immune-mediated disorders. Study-wide results and caveats: The absence of any CDR3 amino acid sequence shared by expanded clones across subjects suggests that repertoires were private in all groups.

The CDR3 spans 14 residues. CDR1 and CDR2 (germline): ENHRY, SYGVKD. Trimming left V 4 bases short and J 2 bases short, with 11 bases between. Sorted libraries used some 920,000 CD4+ or CD8+ T cells. As for the cDNA, it was generated by 5'RACE with 10-nucleotide random UMIs. Every sequencing run gave over 170 million TCR-beta sequences, taken from 15-18 subjects. One entry per CDR3 protein, called by TCRdb with MiXCR from the 5' RACE reads. The sample lists about 38,000 distinct CDR3 sequences; roughly 4.8% were seen once. This clonotype was detected many times. Antigen: not known. The sequencing sample was made of CD4+ T cells from blood. The receptor comes from a man between 18 and 35 years old in good health. This chain joins TRBV10-3 and TRBJ1-2; D call uncertain. The CDR3 sequence: CAISAGRQNYGYTF. The CDR3 coding sequence is TGTGCCATCAGTGCCGGACGGCAGAACTATGGCTACACCTTC.